What follows are 11 T cell receptor beta chains derived from one specimen sequenced in a study of blood T cell repertoires in COVID-19. Libraries were prepared by immunoSEQ multiplex PCR; TCRdb keeps only in-frame clonotypes and omits some of them. The data show 75,000 to 95,000 clones, over 75% seen once. Sequencing was performed on peripheral blood. The source of these receptors is a woman older than 75 with acute or convalescent COVID-19.

This chain connects TRBV25-1 to TRBJ2-1; no firm D call. Per germline, CDR1 MGHDK and CDR2 SYGVNS. Trimming pared 3 bases from V and 5 bases from J, leaving 8 bases between. CDR3 length equals 13 residues. CDR3: CASSERSDNEQFF. CDR3 nucleotides: TGTGCCAGCAGTGAGCGGTCCGACAATGAGCAGTTCTTC.

The chain has TRBV18 and TRBJ2-7; 7 bases are a match to TRBD1. The CDR3 consists of 14 residues. In germline, CDR1 is KGHSH, CDR2 LQKENI. The ends lost 0 bases at V and 2 bases at J; junction bases unmatched: 1. CDR3 residues: CASSPPGQPYEQYF. The CDR3 coding sequence is TGTGCCAGCTCACCACCGGGACAGCCCTACGAGCAGTACTTC.

The chain combines TRBV9 with TRBJ1-1; no clear D. Germline-derived CDR1 and CDR2 are SGDLS and YYNGEE. This CDR3 contains 14 residues. V was clipped by 0 bases and J by 0 bases, with 6 bases between them. Written as DNA, the CDR3 is TGTGCCAGCAGCGTAGGGCACATGAACACTGAAGCTTTCTTT. Amino acids: CASSVGHMNTEAFF.

The chain uses TRBV15 and TRBJ2-3; 8 bases agree with TRBD2. J was trimmed by 3 bases and V by 0 bases; bases with no gene match: 2. The germline CDR1 and CDR2 sequences are LNHNV and YYDKDF (reference sequence). The CDR3 contains 15 residues. The CDR3 sequence: CATSRDRGGTDTQYF. In DNA, the CDR3 is TGTGCCACCAGCAGAGATCGGGGGGGGACAGATACGCAGTATTTT.

The V gene is TRBV28, the J gene TRBJ1-1; the D gene is possibly TRBD1 (6 bases). Trimming cost V 1 base and J 10 bases, with 25 bases left between them. Germline lookup yields CDR1 MDHEN and CDR2 SYDVKM. The CDR3 runs to 17 residues. CDR3 loop: CASSLLALQGPTRGAFF. CDR3 in DNA: TGTGCCAGCAGTTTATTGGCCCTACAGGGCCCGACCCGGGGAGCTTTCTTT.

The chain links TRBV3-1 (or the pseudogene TRBV3-2) to TRBJ2-1; possible D gene TRBD1, 6 bases. Germline CDR1 reads LGHDT; CDR2 reads YNNKEL (reference sequence). The ends were cut back, 5 bases at V and 9 bases at J, with 20 bases in the middle. CDR3 size: 15 residues. This CDR3 reads CASSITPNRAGEQFF. As DNA, the CDR3 is TGTGCCAGCAGCATCACCCCGAACAGGGCCGGTGAGCAGTTCTTC.

This clone was seen a few times. This chain uses TRBV2 with TRBJ2-2, with 8 nucleotides matching TRBD1. This CDR3 has 16 amino acids. The V segment lost 2 bases and the J segment 5 bases; nucleotides outside the gene matches: 7. Germline V gene lookup returns CDR1 SNHLY and CDR2 FYNNEI. DNA of the CDR3: TGTGCCAGCAGTGAAATGACAGGGGCGCGGACCGGGGAGCTGTTTTTT. Its translation is CASSEMTGARTGELFF.

This chain links TRBV28 with TRBJ2-2, with D perhaps TRBD1 (6 bases). V lost 5 bases to trimming and J lost 6 bases, with 19 bases between them. The CDR3 has 16 amino acids. Germline V gene lookup returns CDR1 MDHEN and CDR2 SYDVKM. CDR3 DNA sequence: TGTGCCAGCAGTCTAGCAGGGGCGGTGTTGTCCGGGGAGCTGTTTTTT. Translation gives CASSLAGAVLSGELFF.

The genes are TRBV19 and TRBJ1-5, with D unresolved. V shed 3 bases and J shed 4 bases, with 10 bases lying between them. Germline CDR1 LNHDA, CDR2 SQIVND (reference sequence). The CDR3 covers 14 residues. CDR3 DNA sequence: TGTGCCAGTAGTATTAGCCACTCAAATCAGCCCCAGCATTTT. Protein product: CASSISHSNQPQHF.

The chain employs TRBV7-2 and TRBJ1-2, with 7 positions matching TRBD1. There are 15 residues in the CDR3. Germline trimming cut 5 bases from V and 2 bases from J; bases unmatched to any gene: 8. Per the germline V gene, CDR1 is SGHTA and CDR2 is FQGNSA. CDR3 nucleotide sequence: TGTGCCAGCAGCCGGACGGCAGGGGGAAACTATGGCTACACCTTC. Its translation is CASSRTAGGNYGYTF. The complete variable domain, with remaining parts taken from reference TRBV7-2 and TRBJ1-2, reads GAGVSQSPSNKVTEKGKDVELRCDPISGHTALYWYRQSLGQGLEFLIYFQGNSAPDKSGLPSDRFSAERTGGSVSTLTIQRTQQEDSAVYLCASSRTAGGNYGYTFGSGTRLTVV.

V usage is TRBV5-1 and J usage is TRBJ1-2; 9 bases line up with TRBD1. CDR1 SGHRS and CDR2 YFSETQ come from the germline V gene. CDR3 length: 14 amino acids. V shed 2 bases and J 3 bases; nucleotides not matched to a gene: 2. CDR3: CASSLQGAYYGYTF. CDR3 nucleotides: TGCGCCAGCAGCTTACAGGGGGCCTACTATGGCTACACCTTC. The full variable domain, with the rest looked up from reference TRBV5-1 and TRBJ1-2, is KAGVTQTPRYLIKTRGQQVTLSCSPISGHRSVSWYQQTPGQGLQFLFEYFSETQRNKGNFPGRFSGRQFSNSRSEMNVSTLELGDSALYLCASSLQGAYYGYTFGSGTRLTVV.